A single sample is the source of the 30 T cell receptor beta chains below, sequenced in a study of blood T cells in healthy people across ages. A second PCR of about 7 to 12 cycles used a sample-barcoded 5' primer and a J-beta primer mix. TCRdb analysed the 5' RACE reads with MiXCR anew, one entry per CDR3 protein. There are some 900,000 distinct CDR3 sequences in the sample; about 28% occur only once, and approximately 15% lies in the top ten. Sequencing was carried out using blood. Source of these receptors: a woman of 80 years or more in good health.

This clonotype was seen repeatedly, ten times or more. The V and J genes are TRBV12-3 or TRBV12-4 and TRBJ2-3; TRBD2 agrees at 8 bases. The junction had 5 bases not matched to a gene; V was cut back by 2 bases and J by 4 bases. The CDR3 runs to 15 residues. The CDR3 bases are TGTGCCAGCAGTTTAACGACCGGGGGGGCAGATACGCAGTATTTT. This gives the protein CASSLTTGGADTQYF.

The J gene is TRBJ1-5, the V gene TRBV6-5, with 7 bases aligning to TRBD1. Trimming cost V 4 bases and J 9 bases; bases outside gene matches: 6. Germline V CDR1 and CDR2: MNHEY, SVGAGI. The CDR3 has 13 amino acids. The CDR3 nucleotides are TGTGCCAGCAGTTCCAGGGGGACTCGGCCCCAGCATTTT. Protein product: CASSSRGTRPQHF.

This clonotype was found many times. J is TRBJ2-3 and V is TRBV29-1; TRBD1 is a possible D gene (5 bases). Trimming pared 0 bases from V and 4 bases from J, leaving 14 bases between. The CDR3 sequence is 15 residues long. The V gene's germline CDR1 is SQVTM and CDR2 ANQGSEA. The CDR3 sequence is CSVEDLQGMPDTQYF. The CDR3 DNA reads as TGCAGCGTTGAAGATCTCCAGGGTATGCCAGATACGCAGTATTTT.

This clonotype was seen only a few times. This chain connects TRBV7-2 to TRBJ1-3; possible D gene TRBD1, 5 bases. Germline V gene data show CDR1 as SGHTA and CDR2 as FQGNSA. Trimming stripped 5 bases from V and 2 bases from J, with 10 bases between. The CDR3 has 14 residues. The CDR3 DNA follows: TGTGCCAGCAGCCCTGGGACGGCTGGAAACACCATATATTTT. Its protein product is CASSPGTAGNTIYF.

This clonotype was seen ten or more times. V usage is TRBV7-2 and J usage is TRBJ2-3; 9 nucleotides agree with TRBD2. The CDR3 runs 13 residues. CDR1 SGHTA and CDR2 FQGNSA come from the germline V gene. V was clipped by 6 bases and J by 5 bases; unmatched bases: 3. Written as DNA, the CDR3 is TGTGCCAGCAGGGGCGGGGGGGGAGATACGCAGTATTTT. Its translation is CASRGGGGDTQYF.

In this sample, this clonotype turned up many times. The chain uses TRBV5-1 and TRBJ2-1; 13 nucleotides line up with TRBD2. V dropped 5 bases and J dropped 1; count of bases not matched to a gene: 0. The CDR3 length is 15 residues. Germline V CDR1 and CDR2: SGHRS, YFSETQ. The CDR3 protein is CASRTSGGSYNEQFF. The CDR3 DNA is TGCGCCAGCAGGACTAGCGGGGGGTCCTACAATGAGCAGTTCTTC.

The sample holds a few counts of this clonotype. J is TRBJ2-3 and V is TRBV20-1, with 10 bases matching TRBD2. After removal of 1 base from V and 5 bases from J, the junction contained 9 bases not matched to a gene. CDR1 is DFQATT and CDR2 is SNEGSKA in the germline V gene (reference sequence). The CDR3 covers 16 residues. The CDR3 loop is CSARVGSGGPRDTQYF. The CDR3 coding sequence is TGCAGTGCTAGAGTCGGTAGCGGGGGGCCTCGAGATACGCAGTATTTT.

V gene TRBV6-5 combines with J gene TRBJ1-4, with 8 positions matching TRBD1. This CDR3 comprises 15 residues. Per the germline V gene, CDR1 is MNHEY and CDR2 is SVGAGI. V dropped 4 bases and J dropped 8; count of bases not matched to a gene: 9. The CDR3 reads CASSSTRGRGEKLFF. CDR3 in DNA: TGTGCCAGCAGTTCAACCAGGGGGCGAGGGGAAAAACTGTTTTTT.

The J gene is TRBJ2-2, the V gene TRBV20-1; 8 nucleotides agree with TRBD2. CDR3 length: 17 amino acids. Trimming took 6 bases from V and 0 from J; bases not matched to a gene: 12. The V gene's germline CDR1 is DFQATT and CDR2 SNEGSKA (reference sequence). CDR3: CSAPPAGGPTNTGELFF. CDR3 DNA sequence: TGCAGTGCACCTCCTGCGGGGGGCCCAACGAACACCGGGGAGCTGTTTTTT.

The chain joins TRBV7-2 to TRBJ2-1; a possible D gene is TRBD1 (5 bases). CDR3 length equals 15 residues. Germline lookup yields CDR1 SGHTA and CDR2 FQGNSA. V lost 5 bases to trimming and J lost 3 bases, with 14 bases between them. CDR3 DNA sequence: TGTGCCAGCAGCCCAGAGCCAGGACACTACAATGAGCAGTTCTTC. Residues: CASSPEPGHYNEQFF.

The V gene is TRBV5-4, the J gene TRBJ2-2; D gene unclear. The CDR3 length is 11 residues. Per germline, CDR1 SGHNT and CDR2 YYREEE (reference sequence). Trimming pared 6 bases from V and 4 bases from J, leaving 4 bases between. The CDR3 spells CASTSTGELFF. The CDR3 DNA reads TGTGCCAGCACATCCACCGGGGAGCTGTTTTTT.

This clonotype was found many times. The chain combines TRBV20-1 with TRBJ1-2, with D uncertain. The V gene's germline CDR1 is DFQATT and CDR2 SNEGSKA (reference sequence). This CDR3 region has 14 residues. V was clipped by 2 bases and J by 2 bases, with 12 bases between them. CDR3 bases: TGCAGTGCTAGACTAACGGGTGGAAACTATGGCTACACCTTC. Translated: CSARLTGGNYGYTF.

Many counts were recorded for this clonotype. This sequence joins TRBV20-1 and TRBJ2-1; D tentatively reads TRBD1 or TRBD2 (5 bases each). The length of the CDR3 is 15 residues. CDR1 DFQATT and CDR2 SNEGSKA come from the germline V gene (reference sequence). V shed 6 bases and J shed 4 bases, with 19 bases lying between them. The CDR3 DNA reads as TGCAGTGCGGGGATTTCGGGCAGGGAGTACAATGAGCAGTTCTTC. Residues: CSAGISGREYNEQFF.

This clonotype was seen many times. The V and J genes are TRBV4-1 and TRBJ1-2; 7 bases are a match to TRBD1. V gave up 1 base and J gave up 2 bases; unmatched junction bases: 13. This CDR3 is built from 18 residues. The germline gives CDR1 MGHRA, CDR2 YSYEKL. CDR3 residues: CASSQVLRGRGVNYGYTF. DNA of the CDR3: TGCGCCAGCAGCCAAGTTCTCAGGGGGAGGGGCGTCAACTATGGCTACACCTTC.

The chain combines TRBV20-1 with TRBJ1-1, with no clear D. Germline V CDR1 and CDR2: DFQATT, SNEGSKA (reference sequence). Trimming removed 4 bases at V and 4 bases at J, with 16 bases between. The CDR3 loop spans 14 amino acids. This CDR3 is CSATYGSESTEAFF. CDR3 nucleotides: TGCAGTGCTACATACGGGAGTGAGAGCACTGAAGCTTTCTTT.

A word on this clonotype: One junction end does not reproduce the germline sequence, and a read error may be involved. This chain joins TRBV7-2 and TRBJ1-2; D is unresolved. The V gene's germline CDR1 is SGHTA and CDR2 FQGNSA. This CDR3 spans 11 amino acids. The CDR3 DNA follows: TGTGCCAGCAGCTTAAACTATGACTACACCTTC. Protein: CASSLNYDYTF. The entire variable domain, with the rest obtained from reference TRBV7-2 and TRBJ1-2, is as follows: GAGVSQSPSNKVTEKGKDVELRCDPISGHTALYWYRQSLGQGLEFLIYFQGNSAPDKSGLPSDRFSAERTGGSVSTLTIQRTQQEDSAVYLCASSLNYDYTFGSGTRLTVV.

This clonotype was observed many times. This chain joins TRBV18 and TRBJ2-5, with D perhaps matching TRBD2 (6 bases). Germline lookup yields CDR1 KGHSH and CDR2 LQKENI. The CDR3 totals 13 residues. Trimming shortened V by 3 bases and J by 3 bases, and 8 bases separated the two germline ends. CDR3 sequence (DNA): TGTGCCAGCTCACCTGGGAGGAAAGAGACCCAGTACTTC. This gives the protein CASSPGRKETQYF.

This clonotype was seen at least ten times. This sequence joins TRBV3-1 and TRBJ2-3; D is perhaps TRBD2 (6 bases). This CDR3 contains 12 residues. The V gene's germline CDR1 is LGHDT and CDR2 YNNKEL (reference sequence). The V and J ends lost 3 bases and 7 bases respectively, with 8 bases between them. CDR3 coding DNA: TGTGCCAGCAGCCAGGAGGGATATACGCAGTATTTT. The encoded protein is CASSQEGYTQYF.

Concerning this clonotype: A much bigger clone sits one base away, suggesting this may be a read error. The V gene is TRBV27, the J gene TRBJ2-2; unclear D gene. The CDR3 spans 13 residues. V was trimmed by 10 bases and J by 3 bases, leaving 12 bases between them. Germline V gene lookup returns CDR1 MNHEY and CDR2 SMNVEV (reference sequence). As DNA, the CDR3 is TGTGCCACCTCGCTTTTGGACACCGGGGAGCTGTTTTTT. It translates to CATSLLDTGELFF.

This clonotype occurred many times. The chain combines TRBV20-1 with TRBJ2-5; D gene unclear. This CDR3 has 12 residues. Trimming took off 5 bases at V and 0 bases at J, with 7 bases between the two ends. Germline assignment: CDR1 DFQATT and CDR2 SNEGSKA (reference sequence). The CDR3 DNA follows: TGCAGTGCTCAACCGGACCAAGAGACCCAGTACTTC. This codes for CSAQPDQETQYF.

The table lists this clonotype with many counts. The chain combines TRBV21-1 with TRBJ2-1; TRBD2, the table's D call, lacks a check against the DNA. TRBV21-1 is flagged as a pseudogene. The CDR3 covers 19 residues. The CDR3 nucleotides are TGTGCCAGCAGCAAAGGAAGTCTAGCGGGGTCTTTCTCCTACAATGAGCAGTTCTTC. Amino acids: CASSKGSLAGSFSYNEQFF.

This chain connects TRBV28 to TRBJ2-1; 11 bases are shared with TRBD2. This CDR3 is 14 amino acids long. Trimming at V came to 6 bases and at J to 6 bases, leaving 4 bases not matched to a gene. Germline-derived CDR1 and CDR2 are MDHEN and SYDVKM. As DNA, the CDR3 is TGTGCCAGCAGGCTTAGCGGGAGGGCCAATGAGCAGTTCTTC. Amino acids: CASRLSGRANEQFF.

The chain joins TRBV29-1 to TRBJ1-2; the D gene is possibly TRBD1 (6 bases). The CDR3 sequence is 11 residues long. V gave up 6 bases and J gave up 7 bases, with 12 bases separating them. The V gene's germline CDR1 is SQVTM and CDR2 ANQGSEA. The CDR3 spells CSVGGPTGYTF. DNA for the CDR3: TGCAGCGTGGGGGGGCCTACTGGCTACACCTTC.

This clonotype was seen a handful of times. V gene TRBV7-2 combines with J gene TRBJ2-3, with 7 nucleotides matching TRBD2. The CDR3 loop spans 16 amino acids. Germline CDR1 SGHTA, CDR2 FQGNSA. V trimming: 3 bases; J trimming: 11 bases; junction bases outside the gene matches: 17. CDR3 nucleotide sequence: TGTGCCAGCAGCTTCCAGGGCGGGGGTTCCCCTTACGAGCAGTATTTT. This encodes CASSFQGGGSPYEQYF. Using reference TRBV7-2 and TRBJ2-3 for the parts outside the CDR3, the full variable domain is GAGVSQSPSNKVTEKGKDVELRCDPISGHTALYWYRQSLGQGLEFLIYFQGNSAPDKSGLPSDRFSAERTGGSVSTLTIQRTQQEDSAVYLCASSFQGGGSPYEQYFGPGTRLTVL.

The table lists this clonotype with a few counts. The chain joins TRBV4-2 to TRBJ1-2; no firm D call. This CDR3 is 16 amino acids long. CDR1 is LGHNA and CDR2 is YNFKEQ in the germline V gene. The V end was cut by 3 bases, the J end by 0 bases, with 14 bases between. The CDR3 reads CASSQEGRSANYGYTF. The CDR3 DNA is TGTGCCAGCAGCCAGGAAGGACGGAGCGCTAACTATGGCTACACCTTC.

The genes are TRBV19 and TRBJ2-1; D assignment may be TRBD1 or TRBD2 (5 bases each). V gave up 3 bases and J gave up 5 bases, with 11 bases separating them. The CDR3 runs to 14 residues. Germline V gene lookup returns CDR1 LNHDA and CDR2 SQIVND (reference sequence). For the CDR3, the DNA is TGTGCCAGTAGTATCGGGACCGTTAACAATGAGCAGTTCTTC. Protein sequence: CASSIGTVNNEQFF.

The chain couples TRBV20-1 to TRBJ1-3; D possibly corresponds to TRBD1 (5 bases). Looked up from germline, CDR1 is DFQATT and CDR2 is SNEGSKA (reference sequence). The CDR3 contains 12 residues. CDR3 in DNA: TGCACCTTCCAGGGTCCTGGAAACACCATATATTTT. Amino acid sequence: CTFQGPGNTIYF.

In its sample, this clonotype was seen many times. V usage is TRBV10-3 and J usage is TRBJ1-2; a weak D match, TRBD1 (5 bases). The germline V gene has CDR1 ENHRY and CDR2 SYGVKD. This CDR3 has 13 amino acids. V was trimmed by 6 bases and J by 2 bases, leaving 10 bases between them. CDR3 sequence reads: CAISRDGNYGYTF. As DNA, the CDR3 is TGTGCCATCAGCCGGGACGGGAACTATGGCTACACCTTC.

The table lists this clonotype with many counts. This chain uses TRBV12-3 or TRBV12-4 with TRBJ1-6; D remains ambiguous. The V gene lost 3 bases and the J gene lost 10 bases, with 10 bases spanning the gap. The CDR3 loop spans 13 amino acids. The CDR3 nucleotides read TGTGCCAGCAGTTTCCGGGAGGGCTCACCCCTCCACTTT. Its translation is CASSFREGSPLHF.

This clonotype was found a few times. The chain has TRBV11-2 and TRBJ2-3; 8 bases line up with TRBD2. The CDR3 length is 16 residues. The J segment lost 3 bases and the V segment lost 3 bases, leaving 8 bases of the junction unmatched. The germline gives CDR1 SGHAT, CDR2 FQNNGV. The CDR3, as DNA: TGTGCCAGCAGCTTCGGTCCGGGGGGGCCTACAGATACGCAGTATTTT. It is translated as CASSFGPGGPTDTQYF.